This T cell receptor (beta chain) was identified during a study of PD-L1 blockade in urothelial cancer. The study's findings and limits: Sub-median blood TCR clonality before treatment predicted longer survival.

Time point described: peripheral blood 6 weeks after treatment start. Assay: immunoSEQ multiplex PCR; the TCRdb copy retains only in-frame clones and omits some. The sample has around 45,000 clones; roughly four fifths are singletons. This CDR3 contains 14 residues. The germline gives CDR1 SGHNT, CDR2 YYREEE (reference sequence). Concerning this clone: What it binds is unknown.

The material sequenced was PBMCs, taken around atezolizumab (anti-PD-L1) treatment. V usage is TRBV5-4 and J usage is TRBJ2-1; TRBD2 might be the D (7 bases). This clonotype was obtained from a man between 60 and 75 years old with urothelial cancer. The CDR3 loop is CATRGADLYNEQFF. The CDR3 DNA follows: TGTGCTACCCGGGGGGCCGACCTCTACAATGAGCAGTTCTTC.